Here is one T cell receptor (beta chain) with its context. The time point is: patch test 1, 2 weeks after DPC sensitization. Treatment in this sample: therapeutic diphenylcyclopropenone sensitization with weekly scalp DPC. The sample belongs to a study of human T cells and chemical hapten exposure. Using its own MiXCR run on the RACE reads, TCRdb lists one record per CDR3 protein. Of 150,000 to 200,000 distinct CDR3 sequences in the sample, approximately 20% were seen once. Looked up from germline, CDR1 is SQVTM and CDR2 is ANQGSEA. CDR3 size: 13 residues. Trimming took 4 bases from V and 0 from J, leaving 7 bases between them.

The V gene is TRBV29-1, the J gene TRBJ1-3; D gene ambiguous. The source material was whole blood, sampled in connection with sensitization to the hapten diphenylcyclopropenone (DPC). This receptor was taken from a woman between 50 and 59 years old with alopecia areata. Some clones in this sample may be carry-over from other donors' samples. This CDR3 reads CSVVPGSGNTIYF. CDR3 coding DNA: TGCAGCGTTGTTCCCGGCTCTGGAAACACCATATATTTT.